A single sample gave rise to the 6 T cell receptor beta chains below, sequenced in a study of cytomegalovirus exposure and HLA in healthy donors. The study ran its PCR with 60 Vbeta and 13 Jbeta primers. This table comes from immunoSEQ multiplex PCR, and its TCRdb copy is limited to in-frame clones, with some not included. The table lists about 130,000 clones, roughly three quarters of them singletons. The sequenced material came from PBMCs. These receptors were obtained from a man in his thirties or forties in good health and CMV-seronegative.

The chain couples TRBV2 to TRBJ2-3; 8 bases map to TRBD1. The CDR3 totals 15 residues. Germline V gene sequence: CDR1 SNHLY, CDR2 FYNNEI. V gave up 4 bases and J gave up 8 bases; unmatched junction bases: 11. The CDR3 sequence is CASSVEDRVSGTQYF. The CDR3, as DNA: TGTGCCAGCAGTGTGGAGGACAGGGTTTCGGGTACGCAGTATTTT.

V and J are TRBV9 and TRBJ2-3; 8 bases map to TRBD1. With 3 bases clipped from V and 6 bases from J, the junction kept 9 bases outside the gene matches. In germline, CDR1 is SGDLS, CDR2 YYNGEE. The CDR3 runs 15 residues. CDR3 sequence reads: CASSANGQGADTQYF. The CDR3 DNA sequence: TGTGCCAGCAGCGCTAATGGACAGGGAGCGGATACGCAGTATTTT.

The CDR3: CASSPVEPRYEQYF. The CDR3 DNA sequence: TGTGCCAGCTCACCAGTTGAGCCTCGCTACGAGCAGTACTTC. The gene calls are TRBV18 and TRBJ2-7; D gene unclear. Germline CDR1 reads KGHSH; CDR2 reads LQKENI. Trimming stripped 2 bases from V and 3 bases from J, with 11 bases between. This CDR3 is built from 14 residues.

The gene calls are TRBV2 and TRBJ2-7; D may be TRBD1 (5 bases). Germline lookup yields CDR1 SNHLY and CDR2 FYNNEI. Trimming left V 7 bases short and J 2 bases short, with 12 bases between. The CDR3 runs 13 residues. CDR3 loop: CASNGEGAYEQYF. The DNA of the CDR3 is TGTGCCAGCAATGGGGAAGGGGCCTACGAGCAGTACTTC.

This clone has only one observation. The chain recombines TRBV6-6 with TRBJ1-2, with D hard to call. The CDR3 is 14 residues long. Per germline, CDR1 MNHNY and CDR2 SVGAGI (reference sequence). Trimming removed 0 bases at V and 6 bases at J, with 11 bases between. Written as DNA, the CDR3 is TGTGCCAGCAGTTACTCGAGGGCAGTGGATGGCTACACCTTC. The encoded protein is CASSYSRAVDGYTF.

The rearrangement joins TRBV5-4 to TRBJ2-5; 9 bases map to TRBD2. CDR3 length: 15 residues. V shed 0 bases and J 1 base; nucleotides not matched to a gene: 1. Germline V gene data show CDR1 as SGHNT and CDR2 as YYREEE (reference sequence). The CDR3, as DNA: TGTGCCAGCAGCTTGGCACTAGCGGGCCAAGAGACCCAGTACTTC. It specifies CASSLALAGQETQYF.